This is a list of T cell receptor beta chains from one sample in a study of cytomegalovirus exposure and HLA in healthy donors. The assay was immunoSEQ multiplex PCR, and TCRdb's table has in-frame clones only and misses some. This sample has 150,000 to 200,000 clones; less than 80% occur once, and the top ten carry around 1.5%. The sequencing input was PBMCs. These receptors were collected from a man aged 18 to 30 in good health and CMV-seronegative. The CDR3 runs from the conserved cysteine through the conserved F or W. Each record gives: clone size, J gene, V gene, D gene, CDR3 DNA, CDR3 protein. D genes are given only for firm matches. The size entry is marked missing in some rows and otherwise reads once, few, many or a size class.

abundance: once; j_gene: TRBJ2-7; v_gene: TRBV4-1; d_gene: .; CDR3nt: TGCGCCAGCAGCCAAGATCCACAGAGGGACTACGAGCAGTACTTC; CDR3aa: CASSQDPQRDYEQYF
abundance: .; j_gene: TRBJ2-2; v_gene: TRBV9; d_gene: .; CDR3nt: TGTGCCAGCAGCGTCTCGGGGAGCACGAACACCGGGGAGCTGTTTTTT; CDR3aa: CASSVSGSTNTGELFF
abundance: .; j_gene: TRBJ1-1; v_gene: TRBV7-9; d_gene: .; CDR3nt: TGTGCCAGCAGCTTACTAGGGGGCACTGAAGCTTTCTTT; CDR3aa: CASSLLGGTEAFF
abundance: .; j_gene: TRBJ2-7; v_gene: TRBV18; d_gene: TRBD1; CDR3nt: TGTGCCAGCTCACCGACCCCCCGGGACAGGGGTCACGAGCAGTACTTC; CDR3aa: CASSPTPRDRGHEQYF
abundance: once; j_gene: TRBJ2-7; v_gene: TRBV28; d_gene: TRBD1; CDR3nt: TGTGCCAGCAGTTTCCCGAGACAGGGGAGCGAGCAGTACTTC; CDR3aa: CASSFPRQGSEQYF
abundance: few; j_gene: TRBJ1-4; v_gene: TRBV19; d_gene: .; CDR3nt: TGTGCCAGTAGGGCCCTCTTGGCAACTAATGAAAAACTGTTTTTT; CDR3aa: CASRALLATNEKLFF
abundance: .; j_gene: TRBJ1-5; v_gene: TRBV6-5; d_gene: .; CDR3nt: TGTGCCAGCAGGGCCAGGGCCTATAGCAATCAGCCCCAGCATTTT; CDR3aa: CASRARAYSNQPQHF
abundance: few; j_gene: TRBJ1-5; v_gene: TRBV10-3; d_gene: TRBD1; CDR3nt: TGTGCCATCAAATCGACAGGGGGCCAGCCCCAGCATTTT; CDR3aa: CAIKSTGGQPQHF
abundance: few; j_gene: TRBJ2-7; v_gene: TRBV10-3; d_gene: TRBD2; CDR3nt: TGTGCCACCACGGGGCTAGCGGGCAACGAGCAGTACTTC; CDR3aa: CATTGLAGNEQYF
abundance: .; j_gene: TRBJ2-7; v_gene: TRBV7-9; d_gene: TRBD1; CDR3nt: TGTGCCGGGGGGACAGGGAGCCACGAGCAGTACTTC; CDR3aa: CAGGTGSHEQYF
abundance: .; j_gene: TRBJ2-2; v_gene: TRBV6-5; d_gene: .; CDR3nt: TGTGCCAGCAGCCAACAGGTTACCGGGGAGCTGTTTTTT; CDR3aa: CASSQQVTGELFF
abundance: .; j_gene: TRBJ1-2; v_gene: TRBV7-8; d_gene: TRBD1; CDR3nt: TGTGCCAGCAGCTTATATAAGGACAGGAGCTATGGCTACACCTTC; CDR3aa: CASSLYKDRSYGYTF
abundance: .; j_gene: TRBJ2-5; v_gene: TRBV28; d_gene: .; CDR3nt: TGTGCCAGCACCTCCCCCCGGGGGACGTACCAAGAGACCCAGTACTTC; CDR3aa: CASTSPRGTYQETQYF
abundance: .; j_gene: TRBJ1-1; v_gene: TRBV7-3; d_gene: .; CDR3nt: TGTGCCAGCAGCTTAGATTTTCCCAGGTTCAAAATGAACACTGAAGCTTTCTTT; CDR3aa: CASSLDFPRFKMNTEAFF
abundance: once; j_gene: TRBJ1-1; v_gene: TRBV6-4; d_gene: .; CDR3nt: TGTGCCAGCAGTGACCCAGGGCGTACTGAAGCTTTCTTT; CDR3aa: CASSDPGRTEAFF
abundance: .; j_gene: TRBJ1-2; v_gene: TRBV27; d_gene: .; CDR3nt: TGTGCCAGCAGTCTCCGAGGAAGTTATGGCTACACCTTC; CDR3aa: CASSLRGSYGYTF
abundance: .; j_gene: TRBJ2-1; v_gene: TRBV5-1; d_gene: TRBD2; CDR3nt: TGCGCCAGCAGCAAACGACTAGCGGGAGGGGACTACAATGAGCAGTTCTTC; CDR3aa: CASSKRLAGGDYNEQFF
abundance: .; j_gene: TRBJ1-5; v_gene: TRBV28; d_gene: TRBD1; CDR3nt: TGTGCCAGCAGTTTCCGGACAGGGACTAATCAGCCCCAGCATTTT; CDR3aa: CASSFRTGTNQPQHF
abundance: .; j_gene: TRBJ1-3; v_gene: TRBV7-9; d_gene: .; CDR3nt: TGTGCCAGCACCCCAGGGTCACGGACTGGAAACACCATATATTTT; CDR3aa: CASTPGSRTGNTIYF
abundance: .; j_gene: TRBJ2-1; v_gene: TRBV28; d_gene: .; CDR3nt: TGTGCCAGCACCAGTGTGAATGAGCAGTTCTTC; CDR3aa: CASTSVNEQFF
abundance: .; j_gene: TRBJ1-2; v_gene: TRBV6-1; d_gene: .; CDR3nt: TGTGCCAGCAGTGCCCCAGGGGCCACCAAGGCTAACTATGGCTACACCTTC; CDR3aa: CASSAPGATKANYGYTF
abundance: few; j_gene: TRBJ2-2; v_gene: TRBV7-2; d_gene: .; CDR3nt: TGTGCCAGCAGCCAACTACAGGGTGGGAACACCGGGGAGCTGTTTTTT; CDR3aa: CASSQLQGGNTGELFF
abundance: .; j_gene: TRBJ2-5; v_gene: TRBV6-1; d_gene: TRBD1; CDR3nt: TGTGCCAGCAGCGAAACAGGGGGCTGGATTGAGACCCAGTACTTC; CDR3aa: CASSETGGWIETQYF
abundance: .; j_gene: TRBJ2-2; v_gene: TRBV11-2; d_gene: TRBD2; CDR3nt: TGTGCCAGCAGCCGGGACTACCTCACCGGGGAGCTGTTTTTT; CDR3aa: CASSRDYLTGELFF
abundance: few; j_gene: TRBJ2-7; v_gene: TRBV9; d_gene: TRBD1; CDR3nt: TGTGCCAGCAGCGTAGGAGGACAGGGTCCCGTCTTC; CDR3aa: CASSVGGQGPVF
abundance: .; j_gene: TRBJ2-3; v_gene: TRBV7-9; d_gene: TRBD1; CDR3nt: TGTGCCAGCAGCTTAGGGGACAGGGGGCCCGCAGATACGCAGTATTTT; CDR3aa: CASSLGDRGPADTQYF
abundance: .; j_gene: TRBJ2-3; v_gene: TRBV15; d_gene: TRBD1; CDR3nt: TGTGCCACCAGCCGGGGGACAGGGGAGACAGATACGCAGTATTTT; CDR3aa: CATSRGTGETDTQYF
abundance: .; j_gene: TRBJ1-2; v_gene: TRBV5-5; d_gene: .; CDR3nt: TGTGCCAGCAGCCCTACGGCGGCAGACTTTTATGGCTACACCTTC; CDR3aa: CASSPTAADFYGYTF
abundance: .; j_gene: TRBJ2-1; v_gene: TRBV10-3; d_gene: .; CDR3nt: TGTGCCATCAGAGGCGTGGCGGCGGGGGAGCAGTTCTTC; CDR3aa: CAIRGVAAGEQFF
abundance: .; j_gene: TRBJ1-5; v_gene: TRBV28; d_gene: .; CDR3nt: TGTGCCAGCAGCCTCCCGAGGGGGGCGGGAGCTCAGCCCCAGCATTTT; CDR3aa: CASSLPRGAGAQPQHF
abundance: .; j_gene: TRBJ2-7; v_gene: TRBV27; d_gene: TRBD2; CDR3nt: TGTGCCAGCAGTAAACTAGCGGGAGATGGTGGTTACGAGCAGTACTTC; CDR3aa: CASSKLAGDGGYEQYF
abundance: .; j_gene: TRBJ2-3; v_gene: TRBV28; d_gene: TRBD2; CDR3nt: TGTGCCAGCAGTCTTAGCGGGGTTAGCACAGATACGCAGTATTTT; CDR3aa: CASSLSGVSTDTQYF
abundance: .; j_gene: TRBJ2-7; v_gene: TRBV7-9; d_gene: .; CDR3nt: TGTGCCAGCACACGAGGACAGAGGGACAACGAGCAGTACTTC; CDR3aa: CASTRGQRDNEQYF
abundance: .; j_gene: TRBJ1-2; v_gene: TRBV9; d_gene: .; CDR3nt: TGTGCCAGCAGCCCAGGAGGTGTTGGCTACACCTTC; CDR3aa: CASSPGGVGYTF
abundance: .; j_gene: TRBJ1-2; v_gene: TRBV4-1; d_gene: .; CDR3nt: TGCGCCAGCAGCCCCGGGGTTTGGGAGGGTCTCATCTTC; CDR3aa: CASSPGVWEGLIF
abundance: once; j_gene: TRBJ2-2; v_gene: TRBV11-2; d_gene: .; CDR3nt: TGTGCCAGCAGCTTATTGCGGCTAGCACCCTACCCCGGGGAGCTGTTTTTT; CDR3aa: CASSLLRLAPYPGELFF
abundance: .; j_gene: TRBJ1-2; v_gene: TRBV28; d_gene: .; CDR3nt: TGTGCCAGCACGGACAGCTATGGCTACACCTTC; CDR3aa: CASTDSYGYTF
abundance: .; j_gene: TRBJ2-3; v_gene: TRBV15; d_gene: .; CDR3nt: TGTGCCACCAGCAGACCGTCCTTTGTGTTTGATACGCAGTATTTT; CDR3aa: CATSRPSFVFDTQYF
abundance: once; j_gene: TRBJ2-7; v_gene: TRBV10-3; d_gene: .; CDR3nt: TGTGCCATCAGTAAAAGCTCCTACGAGCAGTACTTC; CDR3aa: CAISKSSYEQYF
abundance: .; j_gene: TRBJ2-1; v_gene: TRBV7-8; d_gene: .; CDR3nt: TGTGCCAGCAGCTTAGCGGGGGGGGCCCTGAACAATGAGCAGTTCTTC; CDR3aa: CASSLAGGALNNEQFF
abundance: .; j_gene: TRBJ2-7; v_gene: TRBV6-5; d_gene: .; CDR3nt: TGTGCCAGCAGTTACGGGGCAGGTCCTACCTACGAGCAGTACTTC; CDR3aa: CASSYGAGPTYEQYF
abundance: .; j_gene: TRBJ2-3; v_gene: TRBV6-5; d_gene: TRBD1; CDR3nt: TGTGCCAGCGGGTATTCGGGACAGGGGGGAGATACGCAGTATTTT; CDR3aa: CASGYSGQGGDTQYF
abundance: .; j_gene: TRBJ1-2; v_gene: TRBV6-6; d_gene: .; CDR3nt: TGTGCCAGCACCCCGGGCCGGGGAGGCTACACCTTC; CDR3aa: CASTPGRGGYTF
abundance: .; j_gene: TRBJ2-7; v_gene: TRBV5-1; d_gene: .; CDR3nt: TGCGCCAGCAGCTCGGCGACAGTTGGGTACGAGCAGTACTTC; CDR3aa: CASSSATVGYEQYF
abundance: .; j_gene: TRBJ1-5; v_gene: TRBV6-6; d_gene: .; CDR3nt: TGTGCCAGCAGTTCCAGGGAATTGGGCAATCAGCCCCAGCATTTT; CDR3aa: CASSSRELGNQPQHF
abundance: .; j_gene: TRBJ2-1; v_gene: TRBV5-1; d_gene: .; CDR3nt: TGCGCCAGCAGCTCTAGCCGGGGAATTGGGTTCTTC; CDR3aa: CASSSSRGIGFF
abundance: .; j_gene: TRBJ1-2; v_gene: TRBV18; d_gene: TRBD1; CDR3nt: TGTGCCAGCTCACAAACACCTTTGACAGGGGGCGATGGCTACACCTTC; CDR3aa: CASSQTPLTGGDGYTF
abundance: once; j_gene: TRBJ2-5; v_gene: TRBV4-1; d_gene: TRBD2; CDR3nt: TGCGCCAGCAGCCTCACTAGCGGGGGCGGGGAGACCCAGTACTTC; CDR3aa: CASSLTSGGGETQYF